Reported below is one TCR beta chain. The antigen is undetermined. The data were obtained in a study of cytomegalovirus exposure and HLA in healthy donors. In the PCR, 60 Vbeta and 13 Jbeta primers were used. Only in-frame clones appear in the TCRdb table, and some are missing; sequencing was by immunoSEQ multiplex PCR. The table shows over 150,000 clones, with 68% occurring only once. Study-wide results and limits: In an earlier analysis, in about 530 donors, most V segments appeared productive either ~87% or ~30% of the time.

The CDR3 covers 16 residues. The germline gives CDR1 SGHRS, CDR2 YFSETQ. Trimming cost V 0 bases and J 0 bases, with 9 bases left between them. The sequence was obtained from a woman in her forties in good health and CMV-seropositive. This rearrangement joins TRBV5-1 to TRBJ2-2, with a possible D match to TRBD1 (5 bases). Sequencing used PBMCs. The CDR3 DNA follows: TGCGCCAGCAGCTTGGACAGGATTACGAACACCGGGGAGCTGTTTTTT. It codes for CASSLDRITNTGELFF. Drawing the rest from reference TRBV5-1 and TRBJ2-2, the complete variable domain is KAGVTQTPRYLIKTRGQQVTLSCSPISGHRSVSWYQQTPGQGLQFLFEYFSETQRNKGNFPGRFSGRQFSNSRSEMNVSTLELGDSALYLCASSLDRITNTGELFFGEGSRLTVL.